This T cell receptor (beta chain) originates from a study of siplizumab effects on memory and regulatory T cells. Whole-study results and caveats: In roughly 80-95% of proliferating CD4+ or CD8+ clones, a naive or memory phenotype could not be assigned. Under siplizumab, alloreactive sequences traced to unstimulated CD4+ memory cells were significantly reduced. Proliferating Tregs in siplizumab cultures were never verified as suppressive. Memory cells seemed less diverse than naive T cells, which also seemed major contributors to the alloresponse.

Produced via immunoSEQ multiplex PCR; TCRdb's table is partial and in-frame only. Of roughly 100,000 clones in the sample, over 90% were seen once. Concerning this clone: Its antigen is currently unknown.

Sequencing was carried out using Tregs sorted from blood. This TCR derives from a human donor in good health.

The CDR3 region has the DNA TGTGCCAGCTCACCAGGGGGCAGCTCCTACGAGCAGTACTTC. This gives the protein CASSPGGSSYEQYF. The chain is built from TRBV18 and TRBJ2-7; a weak D match, TRBD1 (6 bases). V was cut by 2 bases and J by 0 bases, with 8 bases left in between. Germline V gives CDR1 KGHSH, CDR2 LQKENI. CDR3 size: 14 residues.